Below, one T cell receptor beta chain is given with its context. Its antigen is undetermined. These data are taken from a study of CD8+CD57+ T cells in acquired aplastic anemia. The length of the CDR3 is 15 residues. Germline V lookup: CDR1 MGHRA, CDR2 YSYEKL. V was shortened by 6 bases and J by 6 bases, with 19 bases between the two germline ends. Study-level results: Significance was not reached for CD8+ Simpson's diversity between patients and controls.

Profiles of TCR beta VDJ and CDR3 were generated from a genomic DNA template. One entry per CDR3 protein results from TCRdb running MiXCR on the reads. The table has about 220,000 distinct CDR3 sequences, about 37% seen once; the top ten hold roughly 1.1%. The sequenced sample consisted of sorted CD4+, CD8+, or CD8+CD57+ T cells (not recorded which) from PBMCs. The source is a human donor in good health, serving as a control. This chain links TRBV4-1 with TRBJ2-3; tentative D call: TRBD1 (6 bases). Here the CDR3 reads CASSTTGIFGDTQYF. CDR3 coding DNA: TGCGCCAGCAGTACCACAGGGATATTTGGGGATACGCAGTATTTT.